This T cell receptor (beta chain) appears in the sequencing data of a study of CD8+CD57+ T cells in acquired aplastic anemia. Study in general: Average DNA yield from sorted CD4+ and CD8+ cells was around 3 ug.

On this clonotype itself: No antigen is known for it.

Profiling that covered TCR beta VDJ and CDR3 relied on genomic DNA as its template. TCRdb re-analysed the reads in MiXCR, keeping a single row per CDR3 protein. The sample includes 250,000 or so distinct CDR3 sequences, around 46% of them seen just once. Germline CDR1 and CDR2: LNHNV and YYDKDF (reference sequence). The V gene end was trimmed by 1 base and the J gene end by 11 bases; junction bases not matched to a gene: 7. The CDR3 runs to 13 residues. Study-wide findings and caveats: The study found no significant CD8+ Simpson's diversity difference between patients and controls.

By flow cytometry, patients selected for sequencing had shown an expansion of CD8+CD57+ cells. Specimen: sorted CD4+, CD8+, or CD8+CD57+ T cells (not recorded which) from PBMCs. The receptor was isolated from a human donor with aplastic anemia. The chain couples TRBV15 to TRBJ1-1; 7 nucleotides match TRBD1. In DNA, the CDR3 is TGTGCCACCAGCAGAGGGGGGACAGTGGATGCTTTCTTT. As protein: CATSRGGTVDAFF.